The TCR beta chain described here comes from a study of blood T cell repertoires in COVID-19. The CDR3 is made up of 13 amino acids. Germline V gene data show CDR1 as SGHRS and CDR2 as YFSETQ. V was shortened by 2 bases and J by 4 bases, with 9 bases between the two germline ends. Here immunoSEQ multiplex PCR was the method, and the copy in TCRdb shows in-frame clones only, minus some. The repertoire consists of approximately 150,000 clones, with roughly 85% occurring once and the leading ten covering roughly 5.4%. This chain joins TRBV5-1 and TRBJ2-5; the D gene is possibly TRBD2 (5 bases). Sequencing used peripheral blood. The receptor was isolated from a woman in her fifties or sixties with COVID-19, enrolled during active disease. CDR3 region: CASSFAGRETQYF. The DNA of the CDR3 is TGCGCCAGCAGCTTCGCGGGTAGAGAGACCCAGTACTTC.